Below, 29 T cell receptor beta chains from the same sample are listed, as sequenced in a study of T cell clonality in common variable immunodeficiency. Clones were sequenced by immunoSEQ multiplex PCR, and TCRdb holds only the in-frame ones, with some missing. This sample comprises around 52,000 clones, none seen once only. Sequenced sample: peripheral blood mononuclear cells. The receptors were sampled from a person aged 18-69 years in good health.

Ten or more counts support this clone. The CDR3 is cut off 3 residues early in the read; its end comes from the germline J gene. The gene calls are TRBV5-1 and TRBJ2-7; 10 nucleotides match TRBD2. V shed 0 bases, J shed 2 bases, and the junction held 5 bases outside the gene matches. This CDR3 contains 16 residues. Germline assignment: CDR1 SGHRS and CDR2 YFSETQ. The CDR3 bases that were read are TGCGCCAGCAGCTTGGCCGTAGCGGGAGGCACCTACGAG. Protein: CASSLAVAGGTYE. The CDR3 as a whole reads CASSLAVAGGTYEQYF.

This clone appeared many times. Sequencing ends 3 residues short of the CDR3 end; the germline J gene provides the rest. This chain connects TRBV7-6 to TRBJ1-3; D gene uncertain. V shed 3 bases and J shed 0 bases, with 9 bases lying between them. Per the germline V gene, CDR1 is SGHVS and CDR2 is FNYEAQ. The CDR3 has 15 residues. The CDR3 reads CASSFGVPSGNTIYF. The CDR3 bases that were read are TGTGCCAGCAGCTTCGGGGTCCCCTCTGGAAACACC.

The sample holds many counts of this clone. Read sequence stops 3 residues before the CDR3 end, and the germline J gene provides the missing end. The J gene is TRBJ2-1, the V gene TRBV20-1; the match to TRBD2 covers 10 bases. The V segment lost 5 bases and the J segment 9 bases; nucleotides outside the gene matches: 13. The V gene's germline CDR1 is DFQATT and CDR2 SNEGSKA (reference sequence). The CDR3 runs 15 residues. This CDR3 reads CSAALTSGSLGEQFF. The DNA read from the CDR3 is TGCAGTGCTGCCCTGACTAGCGGGTCACTGGGTGAG.

In its sample, this clone was seen many times. The CDR3 extends 3 residues past the end of the read, so its final part is completed from the germline J gene. This chain connects TRBV7-2 to TRBJ1-1, with D perhaps matching TRBD1 (5 bases). CDR3 length: 14 amino acids. The V gene lost 8 bases and the J gene lost 0 bases, with 13 bases spanning the gap. CDR1 and CDR2 from the germline V gene are SGHTA and FQGNSA. CDR3 bases read: TGTGCCAGCTCGGGGGGGGGACTGAACACTGAA. Its protein product is CASSGGGLNTE. The whole CDR3 protein reads CASSGGGLNTEAFF.

This clone was observed at least ten times. The CDR3 loop reads CSASSPAGMVEQFF. CDR3 DNA (partial): TGCAGTGCTAGCAGCCCAGCGGGGATGGTTGAG. The chain uses TRBV20-1 and TRBJ2-1, with TRBD2 matching 7 bases. The missing CDR3 end, 3 residues past where the read stops, is filled in from the germline J gene. CDR1 and CDR2 from the germline V gene are DFQATT and SNEGSKA (reference sequence). V was pared by 3 bases and J by 9 bases, with 11 bases of the junction left unmatched. The CDR3 spans 14 residues.

Many counts were recorded for this clone. The CDR3 bases that were read are TGTGCCAGCAGTTTAGAAGTGGGTAGCGGGAGCGGCGGGGAG. Translation gives CASSLEVGSGSGGE. Given in full, the CDR3 is CASSLEVGSGSGGELFF. The chain links TRBV28 to TRBJ2-2, with TRBD2 identical over 9 bases. The CDR3 extends 3 residues past the end of the read, so its final part is completed from the germline J gene. Unmatched junction bases numbered 11, after V lost 2 bases and J lost 7 bases. This CDR3 has 17 amino acids. Germline CDR1 is MDHEN and CDR2 is SYDVKM.

A note on this clone: The read gets to within 3 residues of the CDR3 end, and the germline J gene fills in the rest. V is TRBV19 and J is TRBJ1-5; D is undetermined. The germline V and J ends were trimmed by 1 base and 5 bases, with 15 bases remaining between them. The CDR3 is 16 amino acids. Germline V gene lookup returns CDR1 LNHDA and CDR2 SQIVND (reference sequence). The CDR3 region is CASSIVRQKYDQPQHF. The DNA read from the CDR3 is TGTGCCAGTAGTATAGTAAGGCAGAAGTATGATCAGCCC.

This clone was seen at least ten times. The read ends 3 residues shy of where the CDR3 ends; the end is completed using the germline J gene. This sequence joins TRBV7-2 and TRBJ2-3; D is perhaps TRBD1 (6 bases). Per the germline V gene, CDR1 is SGHTA and CDR2 is FQGNSA. The ends were cut back, 2 bases at V and 4 bases at J, with 10 bases in the middle. The CDR3 extends over 14 amino acids. The CDR3 DNA, read in part, is TGTGCCAGCAGCTTAAATCAGGGGTCAGATACG. As protein: CASSLNQGSDT. The CDR3 as a whole reads CASSLNQGSDTQYF.

This clone has a count of ten or more. The read is 3 residues too short to cover the CDR3 end, so that end is filled in from the germline J gene. J is TRBJ2-5 and V is TRBV20-1, with 11 positions matching TRBD2. After removal of 1 base from V and 5 bases from J, the junction contained 6 bases not matched to a gene. CDR1 DFQATT and CDR2 SNEGSKA come from the germline V gene (reference sequence). The CDR3 sequence is 15 residues long. CDR3 sequence reads: CSARVLAGDLETQYF. The DNA read from the CDR3 is TGCAGTGCTAGAGTACTAGCGGGAGATCTGGAGACC.

This clone showed up many times. With the read ending 3 residues before the CDR3 end, the germline J gene is used to fill in that end. The chain couples TRBV5-1 to TRBJ1-1; TRBD1 might be the D (6 bases). Germline CDR1 is SGHRS and CDR2 is YFSETQ. This CDR3 comprises 15 residues. V was pared by 0 bases and J by 5 bases, with 14 bases between. Here the CDR3 reads CASSLAGGRETEAFF. The covered CDR3 bases are TGCGCCAGCAGCTTGGCCGGGGGGCGCGAAACTGAA.

This clone was detected ten times or more. The read finishes 3 residues shy of the CDR3 end, and the germline J gene is used to complete it. V usage is TRBV19 and J usage is TRBJ2-1; D is undetermined. CDR3 size: 14 residues. V dropped 6 bases and J dropped 5 bases, with 14 bases sitting between them. Germline V gene lookup returns CDR1 LNHDA and CDR2 SQIVND (reference sequence). The covered CDR3 bases are TGTGCCAGTAGCCGCGGCGGTAGACACAATGAG. It is translated as CASSRGGRHNE. The entire CDR3 reads CASSRGGRHNEQFF.

This clone was observed many times. The CDR3 end lies 3 residues beyond the end of the read and is filled in from the germline J gene. The genes are TRBV7-9 and TRBJ1-5, with 8 nucleotides matching TRBD1. V dropped 5 bases and J dropped 5; count of bases not matched to a gene: 8. Germline CDR1 is SEHNR and CDR2 is FQNEAQ (reference sequence). This CDR3 is built from 15 residues. CDR3 region: CASSPTGVGYQPQHF. Incomplete CDR3 DNA: TGTGCCAGCAGCCCGACAGGGGTCGGTTATCAGCCC.

This clone has more than one count but fewer than ten. The sequenced CDR3 bases are TGTGCCAGCAGCTTCGAAACTCACCTCTACAATGAG. This codes for CASSFETHLYNE. The entire CDR3 reads CASSFETHLYNEQFF. The chain links TRBV11-2 to TRBJ2-1; D uncertain. The sequenced fragment ends 3 residues before the CDR3 boundary, so the rest is inferred from the germline J gene. The ends were cut back, 3 bases at V and 3 bases at J, with 12 bases in the middle. The CDR3 spans 15 residues. The V gene's germline CDR1 is SGHAT and CDR2 FQNNGV.

Ten or more counts support this clone. The CDR3 goes on 3 residues after the read ends, and that part is filled in from the germline J gene. This chain links TRBV7-9 with TRBJ2-3; 13 nucleotides line up with TRBD2. Germline-derived CDR1 and CDR2 are SEHNR and FQNEAQ (reference sequence). This CDR3 is built from 15 residues. CDR3 amino acids: CASSSPGLAGLAQYF. CDR3 bases read: TGTGCCAGCAGCTCTCCGGGACTAGCGGGGCTGGCG.

This clone was counted at least ten times. The read halts 3 residues ahead of the CDR3 end, with the missing end drawn from the germline J gene. The J gene is TRBJ1-3, the V gene TRBV7-9; TRBD1 is a possible D gene (6 bases). The V end lost 6 bases, the J end lost 2 bases, and 8 bases lay between the germline ends. Germline V lookup: CDR1 SEHNR, CDR2 FQNEAQ (reference sequence). The CDR3 covers 13 residues. The CDR3 sequence: CASRSGAGNTIYF. CDR3 DNA, as far as it was read: TGTGCCAGCAGGTCAGGGGCTGGAAACACC.

This clone was seen at least ten times. The read is 3 residues too short to cover the CDR3 end, so that end is filled in from the germline J gene. The chain carries TRBV5-1 and TRBJ1-1; D is ambiguous. CDR1 SGHRS and CDR2 YFSETQ come from the germline V gene. This CDR3 region has 14 residues. V was trimmed by 5 bases and J by 0 bases, leaving 11 bases between them. The sequenced CDR3 bases are TGCGCCAGCAGACCCAAGGGCTTGAACACTGAA. Its protein is CASRPKGLNTE. The complete CDR3 protein is CASRPKGLNTEAFF.

This clone occurred many times. Read data end 3 residues before the CDR3 end; the end is taken from the germline J gene. The chain couples TRBV5-6 to TRBJ1-1; TRBD1 is a possible D gene (5 bases). This CDR3 is built from 14 residues. The germline V and J ends were trimmed by 4 bases and 2 bases, with 12 bases remaining between them. Germline-derived CDR1 and CDR2 are SGHDT and YYEEEE. The CDR3 region is CASSIDSYNTEAFF. The CDR3 DNA, read in part, is TGTGCCAGCAGCATTGACAGTTACAACACTGAA.

This clone occurred many times. The sequenced fragment ends 3 residues before the CDR3 boundary, so the rest is inferred from the germline J gene. V usage is TRBV4-1 and J usage is TRBJ1-1; D gene ambiguous. The CDR3 has 13 amino acids. CDR1 and CDR2 from the germline V gene are MGHRA and YSYEKL. CDR3 region: CASSLGGRGQAFF. Incomplete CDR3 DNA: TGCGCCAGCAGCCTTGGTGGGCGAGGGCAA.

This clone came up many times. Incomplete CDR3 DNA: TGTGCCAGTAGTCCCAAACTAGCGGGAGAAACAGATACG. Translating it yields CASSPKLAGETDT. The entire CDR3 sequence reads CASSPKLAGETDTQYF. The chain recombines TRBV19 with TRBJ2-3, with 11 bases fitting TRBD2. Sequencing ends 3 residues short of the CDR3 end; the germline J gene provides the rest. Germline CDR1 LNHDA, CDR2 SQIVND (reference sequence). The V gene end was trimmed by 5 bases and the J gene end by 3 bases; junction bases not matched to a gene: 7. CDR3 length: 16 amino acids.

This clone showed up just a few times. The CDR3 end is not reached by the read, which stops 3 residues before it; the germline J gene fills it in. The chain is built from TRBV7-2 and TRBJ1-4; D possibly corresponds to TRBD1 (6 bases). The germline CDR1 and CDR2 sequences are SGHTA and FQGNSA. V dropped 4 bases and J dropped 7 bases, with 13 bases sitting between them. The CDR3 length is 14 residues. The sequenced CDR3 bases are TGTGCCAGCAGCTCCAGGGGCATGAGTGAAAAA. Protein: CASSSRGMSEK. The full CDR3 reads CASSSRGMSEKLFF. The complete variable domain, with remaining parts taken from reference TRBV7-2 and TRBJ1-4, reads GAGVSQSPSNKVTEKGKDVELRCDPISGHTALYWYRQSLGQGLEFLIYFQGNSAPDKSGLPSDRFSAERTGGSVSTLTIQRTQQEDSAVYLCASSSRGMSEKLFFGSGTQLSVL.

This clone was seen ten or more times. The sequence runs out 3 residues before the end of the CDR3; the remainder is reconstructed from the germline J gene. The rearrangement links TRBV4-1 to TRBJ1-5, with 12 bases identical to TRBD1. V gave up 3 bases and J gave up 7 bases; unmatched junction bases: 7. CDR1 MGHRA and CDR2 YSYEKL come from the germline V gene. This CDR3 has 16 residues. Partial CDR3 DNA: TGCGCCAGCAGCCAGTGGGGACAGGGGGCTCGGCAGCCC. Amino acids: CASSQWGQGARQP. The whole CDR3 reads CASSQWGQGARQPQHF.

This clone was detected many times. Read coverage stops 3 residues before the CDR3 terminus; the germline J gene supplies the remainder. The chain links TRBV7-6 to TRBJ1-4, with 11 bases matching TRBD1. The CDR3 contains 16 residues. V dropped 2 bases and J dropped 7; count of bases not matched to a gene: 6. CDR1 is SGHVS and CDR2 is FNYEAQ in the germline V gene. CDR3 in amino acids: CASSLRTGGAGEKLFF. The sequenced part of the CDR3 DNA is TGTGCCAGCAGCTTAAGGACAGGGGGCGCCGGTGAAAAA.

This clone was seen repeatedly, ten times or more. The DNA read from the CDR3 is TGTGCCAGCAGTTACAGTCTAGCGGGAGGAGAGACC. Its translation: CASSYSLAGGET. The full CDR3 sequence reads CASSYSLAGGETQYF. The chain joins TRBV6-2 or TRBV6-3 to TRBJ2-5; 11 bases map to TRBD2. The read comes to an end 3 residues before the CDR3 does, leaving the germline J gene to fill in the end. Unmatched junction bases numbered 3, after V lost 2 bases and J lost 4 bases. Germline lookup yields CDR1 MNHEY and CDR2 SVGEGT. The CDR3 loop spans 15 amino acids.

This clone was counted at least ten times. The read finishes 3 residues shy of the CDR3 end, and the germline J gene is used to complete it. This chain links TRBV5-5 with TRBJ2-1; possibly TRBD1 for D (6 bases). CDR1 is SGHKS and CDR2 is YYEKEE in the germline V gene (reference sequence). The CDR3 loop spans 13 amino acids. The germline V and J ends were trimmed by 2 bases and 7 bases, with 10 bases remaining between them. CDR3 region: CASSFTRGNEQFF. CDR3 DNA, as far as it was read: TGTGCCAGCAGCTTTACGAGGGGGAATGAG. Full variable domain (outside the CDR3, taken from reference TRBV5-5 and TRBJ2-1): DAGVTQSPTHLIKTRGQQVTLRCSPISGHKSVSWYQQVLGQGPQFIFQYYEKEERGRGNFPDRFSARQFPNYSSELNVNALLLGDSALYLCASSFTRGNEQFFGPGTRLTVL.

Ten or more counts support this clone. The read ends 3 residues early relative to the CDR3; the germline J gene fills the gap. V and J are TRBV29-1 and TRBJ2-1; TRBD2 matches 7 bases. The CDR3 consists of 15 residues. V lost 6 bases, J lost 8 bases, and 16 bases stayed unmatched. CDR1 SQVTM and CDR2 ANQGSEA come from the germline V gene. The CDR3 loop reads CSVLSRDYRLDEQFF. The DNA read from the CDR3 is TGCAGCGTGCTCTCGCGGGACTACCGTCTGGATGAG.

This clone has a count of ten or more. The read terminates 3 residues before the CDR3 end, so the remaining end is supplied by the germline J gene. The J gene is TRBJ1-1, the V gene TRBV7-9; D possibly corresponds to TRBD1 (5 bases). The germline CDR1 and CDR2 sequences are SEHNR and FQNEAQ (reference sequence). This CDR3 is 14 amino acids long. V lost 4 bases to trimming and J lost 1 base, with 10 bases between them. The sequenced CDR3 bases are TGTGCCAGCAGCTCTATTAGGGGGAACACTGAA. Translating it yields CASSSIRGNTE. The CDR3 in its entirety is CASSSIRGNTEAFF.

This clone has ten or more counts. The sequence runs out 3 residues before the end of the CDR3; the remainder is reconstructed from the germline J gene. The J gene is TRBJ1-5, the V gene TRBV5-5; D is unclear. V was shortened by 4 bases and J by 3 bases, with 14 bases between the two germline ends. CDR1 is SGHKS and CDR2 is YYEKEE in the germline V gene (reference sequence). This CDR3 is 15 amino acids long. This CDR3 reads CASSGTFGFNQPQHF. CDR3 DNA, as far as it was read: TGTGCCAGCAGCGGCACTTTCGGGTTCAATCAGCCC. The whole variable domain, remainder taken from reference TRBV5-5 and TRBJ1-5, is DAGVTQSPTHLIKTRGQQVTLRCSPISGHKSVSWYQQVLGQGPQFIFQYYEKEERGRGNFPDRFSARQFPNYSSELNVNALLLGDSALYLCASSGTFGFNQPQHFGDGTRLSIL.

This clone was seen ten or more times. The CDR3 is cut off 3 residues early in the read; its end comes from the germline J gene. The rearrangement uses TRBV20-1 and TRBJ2-1; 12 bases line up with TRBD2. Germline CDR1 and CDR2: DFQATT and SNEGSKA (reference sequence). The CDR3 consists of 15 residues. With 0 bases clipped from V and 7 bases from J, the junction kept 4 bases outside the gene matches. The CDR3 DNA, read in part, is TGCAGTGCTAGAGACTCGACTAGCGGGAGTAATGAG. The encoded protein is CSARDSTSGSNE. The complete CDR3 reads CSARDSTSGSNEQFF.

This clone has ten or more counts. The CDR3 end lies 3 residues beyond the end of the read and is filled in from the germline J gene. The V call is TRBV20-1, the J call TRBJ1-2, with TRBD1 identical over 7 bases. The V gene's germline CDR1 is DFQATT and CDR2 SNEGSKA (reference sequence). The CDR3 runs 16 residues. CDR3 DNA (partial): TGCAGTGCTGGCACCTTCCAAACCGGGACAGATACGGGC. Protein sequence: CSAGTFQTGTDTG. Given in full, the CDR3 is CSAGTFQTGTDTGYTF.